This record looks at one T cell receptor beta chain sequence and its context. The data belong to a study of blood T cell repertoires in COVID-19. Profiled with immunoSEQ multiplex PCR; TCRdb holds only in-frame clones, not every one. The data contain around 46,000 clones, around 87% of them seen just once; the ten biggest clones take up approximately 2.1%. Germline CDR1 is SGHRS and CDR2 is YFSETQ. V shed 2 bases, J shed 3 bases, and the junction held 2 bases outside the gene matches. The CDR3 totals 14 residues. The chain is built from TRBV5-1 and TRBJ1-5, with 7 bases lining up with TRBD1. This TCR came from a woman older than 75 with COVID-19, enrolled during active disease. The sequenced sample consisted of peripheral blood. The CDR3 protein is CASSLTGVNQPQHF. CDR3 bases: TGCGCCAGCAGCTTAACAGGGGTCAATCAGCCCCAGCATTTT. Together with reference TRBV5-1 and TRBJ1-5, the CDR3 gives the full variable domain: KAGVTQTPRYLIKTRGQQVTLSCSPISGHRSVSWYQQTPGQGLQFLFEYFSETQRNKGNFPGRFSGRQFSNSRSEMNVSTLELGDSALYLCASSLTGVNQPQHFGDGTRLSIL.